The 18 T cell receptor beta chains listed next were all sequenced from one sample in a study of cytomegalovirus exposure and HLA in healthy donors. The PCR made use of 60 Vbeta and 13 Jbeta primers. Profiled with immunoSEQ multiplex PCR; TCRdb holds only in-frame clones, not every one. Of about 140,000 clones in the sample, 60% to 80% were seen once. Sequenced material: PBMCs. Receptors originate from a woman between 25 and 40 years old in good health and CMV-seronegative.

The V call is TRBV28, the J call TRBJ2-7; the match to TRBD1 covers 8 bases. The V gene's germline CDR1 is MDHEN and CDR2 SYDVKM. V shed 2 bases, J shed 2 bases, and the junction held 2 bases outside the gene matches. The CDR3 is made up of 14 amino acids. The CDR3 DNA sequence: TGTGCCAGCAGTTTACCGGACAGGGCCTACGAGCAGTACTTC. Protein product: CASSLPDRAYEQYF.

This chain links TRBV2 with TRBJ2-5; D possibly corresponds to TRBD2 (6 bases). Germline CDR1 reads SNHLY; CDR2 reads FYNNEI. This CDR3 has 13 residues. Trimming removed 6 bases from V and 2 bases from J, with 10 bases in between. CDR3 sequence reads: CASRPGTQETQYF. The DNA of the CDR3 is TGTGCCAGCAGGCCCGGGACTCAAGAGACCCAGTACTTC.

This sequence joins TRBV19 and TRBJ2-7, with 9 positions matching TRBD1. In germline, CDR1 is LNHDA, CDR2 SQIVND (reference sequence). CDR3 length: 17 residues. V lost 6 bases, J lost 0 bases, and 12 bases stayed unmatched. The CDR3 sequence: CASREFPGTGSSYEQYF. The CDR3 nucleotides are TGTGCCAGTAGAGAATTTCCCGGGACAGGGAGCTCCTACGAGCAGTACTTC.

In this sample, this clone turned up a few times. The chain employs TRBV28 and TRBJ1-5; no clear D gene. There are 12 residues in the CDR3. Germline V gives CDR1 MDHEN, CDR2 SYDVKM. V lost 3 bases to trimming and J lost 7 bases, with 7 bases between them. The DNA of the CDR3 is TGTGCCAGCAGTTTGTCCCTGCAGCCCCAGCATTTT. Its protein product is CASSLSLQPQHF.

This clone was counted between two and nine times. The chain couples TRBV6-1 to TRBJ2-6; tentative D call: TRBD2 (7 bases). CDR3 size: 16 residues. Germline-derived CDR1 and CDR2 are MNHNS and SASEGT. V was shortened by 4 bases and J by 0 bases, with 10 bases between the two germline ends. The CDR3 sequence is CASSGGGTSGANVLTF. The CDR3, as DNA: TGTGCCAGCAGTGGGGGGGGCACCTCTGGGGCCAACGTCCTGACTTTC.

The chain recombines TRBV14 with TRBJ2-2; D unresolved. From germline, CDR1 is SGHDN and CDR2 FVKESK. The germline V and J ends were trimmed by 2 bases and 7 bases, with 5 bases remaining between them. This CDR3 spans 12 amino acids. CDR3 amino acids: CASSQLGGELFF. For the CDR3, the DNA is TGTGCCAGCAGCCAACTCGGCGGGGAGCTGTTTTTT.

V and J are TRBV18 and TRBJ2-1, with 7 bases that match TRBD1. J gave up 4 bases and V 6 bases, and 6 bases lay outside the gene matches. Germline values: CDR1 KGHSH, CDR2 LQKENI. The CDR3 spans 14 residues. Here the CDR3 DNA reads TGTGCCAGCTCGCCCCGGGACAGATACAATGAGCAGTTCTTC. It is translated as CASSPRDRYNEQFF.

V is TRBV29-1 and J is TRBJ2-1; possibly TRBD2 for D (6 bases). CDR1 is SQVTM, CDR2 ANQGSEA, per germline. Trimming removed 7 bases at V and 5 bases at J, with 9 bases between. The CDR3 covers 11 residues. The CDR3 loop is CSARGNNEQFF. DNA for the CDR3: TGCAGCGCGCGGGGAAACAATGAGCAGTTCTTC.

The rearrangement uses TRBV4-1 and TRBJ2-1; no firm D call. CDR3 length equals 14 residues. The ends were cut back, 6 bases at V and 0 bases at J, with 9 bases in the middle. Germline CDR1 and CDR2: MGHRA and YSYEKL. The CDR3 loop is CASRNLGSYNEQFF. The DNA for the CDR3 is TGCGCCAGCAGGAATCTCGGCTCCTACAATGAGCAGTTCTTC.

V gene TRBV19 combines with J gene TRBJ1-4; TRBD1 matches 10 bases. With V trimmed by 4 bases and J by 7 bases, 3 bases remained unmatched. The CDR3 length is 14 residues. The germline V gene has CDR1 LNHDA and CDR2 SQIVND (reference sequence). The CDR3: CASSTGQGREKLFF. The CDR3 nucleotides read TGTGCCAGTAGTACGGGACAGGGGCGTGAAAAACTGTTTTTT. Looking up the rest from reference TRBV19 and TRBJ1-4 gives the full variable domain: DGGITQSPKYLFRKEGQNVTLSCEQNLNHDAMYWYRQDPGQGLRLIYYSQIVNDFQKGDIAEGYSVSREKKESFPLTVTSAQKNPTAFYLCASSTGQGREKLFFGSGTQLSVL.

The rearrangement uses TRBV27 and TRBJ2-3; a possible D gene is TRBD2 (6 bases). Trimming took 0 bases from V and 1 from J, leaving 11 bases between them. The CDR3 covers 16 residues. CDR1 is MNHEY and CDR2 is SMNVEV in the germline V gene (reference sequence). CDR3 amino acids: CASSLSWAGCTDTQYF. CDR3 DNA: TGTGCCAGCAGTTTATCGTGGGCGGGATGCACAGATACGCAGTATTTT.

This clone was observed many times. The chain joins TRBV5-4 to TRBJ2-1; a possible D gene is TRBD1 (5 bases). In germline, CDR1 is SGHNT, CDR2 YYREEE (reference sequence). The CDR3 length is 13 residues. The V and J ends lost 4 bases and 5 bases respectively, with 10 bases between them. The CDR3 nucleotides read TGTGCCAGCAGCCCAACAGGAAACAATGAGCAGTTCTTC. Amino acid sequence: CASSPTGNNEQFF.

V gene TRBV5-1 combines with J gene TRBJ1-1, with TRBD1 identical over 8 bases. The germline CDR1 and CDR2 sequences are SGHRS and YFSETQ. The CDR3 has 16 residues. V lost 0 bases and J lost 4; bases outside the gene matches: 8. CDR3 amino acids: CASSLAGTGGGTEAFF. Written as DNA, the CDR3 is TGCGCCAGCAGCTTGGCCGGGACAGGTGGGGGCACTGAAGCTTTCTTT.

The rearrangement joins TRBV5-1 to TRBJ2-7, with D perhaps matching TRBD1 (7 bases). Trimming removed 3 bases from V and 0 bases from J, with 10 bases in between. The germline CDR1 and CDR2 sequences are SGHRS and YFSETQ. This CDR3 contains 14 residues. CDR3 amino acids: CASSSRGVSYEQYF. CDR3 in DNA: TGCGCCAGCAGCTCCAGGGGGGTCTCCTACGAGCAGTACTTC.

The chain recombines TRBV9 with TRBJ2-1; 9 bases fit TRBD1. CDR3 length equals 16 residues. With 3 bases clipped from V and 1 base from J, the junction kept 5 bases outside the gene matches. CDR1 SGDLS and CDR2 YYNGEE come from the germline V gene. The CDR3 spells CASSGDRAPSYNEQFF. In DNA form, the CDR3 reads TGTGCCAGCAGCGGGGACAGGGCCCCTTCCTACAATGAGCAGTTCTTC.

The genes are TRBV28 and TRBJ2-1; D call uncertain. V lost 8 bases and J lost 1, with 9 bases in between. Germline V gene lookup returns CDR1 MDHEN and CDR2 SYDVKM. This CDR3 contains 13 residues. The CDR3 DNA follows: TGTGCCAGCTTTCCAACATCCTACAATGAGCAGTTCTTC. This translates into CASFPTSYNEQFF.

The CDR3 is CASSQGGVTDTQYF. The CDR3 coding sequence is TGTGCCAGCAGCCAGGGCGGGGTAACAGATACGCAGTATTTT. The chain carries TRBV7-3 and TRBJ2-3, with D tentatively TRBD2 (6 bases). The germline V gene encodes CDR1 SGHTA and CDR2 FQGTGA. V shed 5 bases and J shed 3 bases, with 12 bases lying between them. The CDR3 contains 14 residues.

The rearrangement uses TRBV5-5 and TRBJ2-5; TRBD1 is a possible D gene (6 bases). Germline-derived CDR1 and CDR2 are SGHKS and YYEKEE (reference sequence). Trimming stripped 3 bases from V and 3 bases from J, with 15 bases between. CDR3 length: 15 residues. CDR3 bases: TGTGCCAGCAGCTATTCCGGGACAAAGGAAGAGACCCAGTACTTC. Protein product: CASSYSGTKEETQYF.